The source of this T cell receptor beta chain is a study of neurological immune-mediated disorders. TCRdb passed the 5' RACE reads through MiXCR, listing each CDR3 protein once. The sample lists about 74,000 distinct CDR3 sequences; roughly 5.5% were seen once. In this sample, this clonotype turned up many times. Its antigen is not known. Trimming stripped 0 bases from V and 2 bases from J, with 8 bases between. Germline CDR1 DFQATT, CDR2 SNEGSKA (reference sequence). This CDR3 has 14 residues. The study's findings and limits: Subjects shared no identical expanded-clone CDR3 amino acid sequences, suggesting private TCR-beta repertoires in all groups.

The sample taken for sequencing was PBMCs. The V and J genes are TRBV20-1 and TRBJ1-3; D remains unclear. The sequence was collected from a man younger than 30 with multiple sclerosis. The CDR3 reads CSARDRNTGNTIYF. For the CDR3, the DNA is TGCAGTGCTAGAGACAGGAATACTGGAAACACCATATATTTT.